Below are 21 T cell receptor beta chains sequenced from a single sample in a study of shared clonotypes between healthy human individuals. The repertoire was sequenced with immunoSEQ multiplex PCR; TCRdb's copy has only in-frame clones and lacks some. The profile shows fewer than 550,000 clones, 75% to 80% of them singletons. The sequencing sample was made of PBMCs. These receptor sequences come from a woman aged 40-49 years in good health. Some clones in this sample may be carry-over from other donors' samples.

The genes are TRBV6-6 and TRBJ2-1; tentative D call: TRBD1 (6 bases). V gave up 0 bases and J gave up 5 bases, with 14 bases separating them. From germline, CDR1 is MNHNY and CDR2 SVGAGI (reference sequence). The CDR3 spans 16 residues. This chain's CDR3 is CASSYSGTREDNEQFF. The CDR3 DNA follows: TGTGCCAGCAGTTACTCGGGGACACGAGAAGACAATGAGCAGTTCTTC.

The chain couples TRBV5-1 to TRBJ2-1; possibly TRBD1 for D (6 bases). V gave up 2 bases and J gave up 0 bases, with 9 bases separating them. CDR3 length: 15 residues. Germline CDR1 is SGHRS and CDR2 is YFSETQ. CDR3 bases: TGCGCCAGCAGCTTCAGGGGCTACTCCTACAATGAGCAGTTCTTC. Amino acids: CASSFRGYSYNEQFF. Complete variable domain (other parts from reference TRBV5-1 and TRBJ2-1): KAGVTQTPRYLIKTRGQQVTLSCSPISGHRSVSWYQQTPGQGLQFLFEYFSETQRNKGNFPGRFSGRQFSNSRSEMNVSTLELGDSALYLCASSFRGYSYNEQFFGPGTRLTVL.

This clone has just one count. J is TRBJ2-7 and V is TRBV6-1; D is uncertain. Trimming took off 7 bases at V and 4 bases at J, with 14 bases between the two ends. The V gene's germline CDR1 is MNHNS and CDR2 SASEGT. The CDR3 is 13 residues long. This chain's CDR3 is CASTRTGKYEQYF. CDR3 nucleotide sequence: TGTGCCAGCACCCGAACGGGCAAGTACGAGCAGTACTTC.

The V gene is TRBV6-6, the J gene TRBJ2-4; D is unresolved. The length of the CDR3 is 14 residues. Per the germline V gene, CDR1 is MNHNY and CDR2 is SVGAGI (reference sequence). With 5 bases removed from V and 0 bases from J, the gap between germline ends came to 8 bases. The CDR3 region has the DNA TGTGCCAGCAGTAGCGCGATAGCCAAAAACATTCAGTACTTC. This codes for CASSSAIAKNIQYF.

This clone has just a few counts. The genes are TRBV29-1 and TRBJ2-2; the D gene is possibly TRBD1 (6 bases). The CDR3 consists of 13 residues. Trimming pared 6 bases from V and 0 bases from J, leaving 8 bases between. Per germline, CDR1 SQVTM and CDR2 ANQGSEA. The CDR3 region has the DNA TGCAGCGTGGGACAACCGAACACCGGGGAGCTGTTTTTT. It codes for CSVGQPNTGELFF.

The chain is built from TRBV30 and TRBJ2-6; 8 bases align to TRBD1. With V trimmed by 3 bases and J by 6 bases, 4 bases remained unmatched. Per the germline V gene, CDR1 is GTSNPN and CDR2 is SVGIG (reference sequence). This CDR3 region has 14 residues. Written as DNA, the CDR3 is TGTGCCTGGAGGACACAGGGGGAGGCCAACGTCCTGACTTTC. Its protein is CAWRTQGEANVLTF.

This chain links TRBV5-1 with TRBJ2-5; unclear D gene. Germline V lookup: CDR1 SGHRS, CDR2 YFSETQ. The CDR3 covers 13 residues. The germline V and J ends were trimmed by 0 bases and 0 bases, with 3 bases remaining between them. The CDR3: CASSLAHQETQYF. Here the CDR3 DNA reads TGCGCCAGCAGCTTGGCCCACCAAGAGACCCAGTACTTC.

This sequence joins TRBV6-6 and TRBJ2-5; 9 bases are a match to TRBD2. Germline loops: CDR1 MNHNY, CDR2 SVGAGI (reference sequence). The ends lost 0 bases at V and 4 bases at J; junction bases unmatched: 6. This CDR3 comprises 16 residues. The CDR3, as DNA: TGTGCCAGCAGTTACTCGGGTAGCGGGAGTGGAGAGACCCAGTACTTC. Translating gives CASSYSGSGSGETQYF.

This clone was counted a single time. This chain connects TRBV27 to TRBJ2-3; D is perhaps TRBD2 (6 bases). CDR3 size: 15 residues. Germline assignment: CDR1 MNHEY and CDR2 SMNVEV (reference sequence). The V and J ends lost 8 bases and 6 bases respectively, with 21 bases between them. The CDR3 region has the DNA TGTGCCAGCTCAATCTGGCAGGCCGGGGGTGATACGCAGTATTTT. This translates into CASSIWQAGGDTQYF.

The V and J genes are TRBV29-1 and TRBJ2-3, with 10 bases lining up with TRBD2. The V segment lost 5 bases and the J segment 6 bases; nucleotides outside the gene matches: 14. Looked up from germline, CDR1 is SQVTM and CDR2 is ANQGSEA. This CDR3 is built from 16 residues. CDR3 amino acids: CSVLPSGRPRGDTQYF. CDR3 nucleotides: TGCAGCGTTTTGCCTAGCGGGAGACCCCGTGGCGATACGCAGTATTTT.

The chain has TRBV7-4 and TRBJ2-7; D uncertain. This CDR3 is built from 13 residues. CDR1 and CDR2 from the germline V gene are SGHVT and SQSDAQ. The ends were cut back, 5 bases at V and 7 bases at J, with 15 bases in the middle. CDR3 DNA: TGTGCCAGCAGCCTACCCCCTCCATTGGAGCAGTACTTC. It codes for CASSLPPPLEQYF.

The CDR3 region is CASSKGTNMNTEAFF. CDR3 sequence (DNA): TGTGCCAGCAGTAAAGGCACCAATATGAACACTGAAGCTTTCTTT. The chain carries TRBV28 and TRBJ1-1; D unresolved. The CDR3 consists of 15 residues. Trimming stripped 5 bases from V and 0 bases from J, with 13 bases between. CDR1 and CDR2 from the germline V gene are MDHEN and SYDVKM. Based on the CDR3 plus reference TRBV28 and TRBJ1-1, the full variable domain is DVKVTQSSRYLVKRTGEKVFLECVQDMDHENMFWYRQDPGLGLRLIYFSYDVKMKEKGDIPEGYSVSREKKERFSLILESASTNQTSMYLCASSKGTNMNTEAFFGQGTRLTVV.

The chain couples TRBV5-1 to TRBJ1-1, with D maybe TRBD1 (6 bases). Germline V CDR1 and CDR2: SGHRS, YFSETQ. Trimming took off 4 bases at V and 3 bases at J, with 13 bases between the two ends. This CDR3 is built from 14 residues. CDR3 protein: CASSIIQGDTEAFF. The CDR3 DNA reads as TGCGCCAGCAGCATAATACAGGGAGACACTGAAGCTTTCTTT.

The chain joins TRBV4-1 to TRBJ2-5, with 12 positions matching TRBD2. The DNA end is more similar to TRBJ2-7, so the J call may be wrong. Germline loops: CDR1 MGHRA, CDR2 YSYEKL. This CDR3 is 17 amino acids long. The CDR3 is CASSQLSGTSGSYEQYF. The CDR3 DNA reads TGCGCCAGCAGCCAACTTTCAGGGACTAGCGGGTCCTACGAGCAGTACTTC.

The chain recombines TRBV7-2 with TRBJ1-1; tentatively, D is TRBD1 (6 bases). The ends were cut back, 2 bases at V and 0 bases at J, with 13 bases in the middle. The CDR3 spans 16 residues. Germline values: CDR1 SGHTA, CDR2 FQGNSA. For the CDR3, the DNA is TGTGCCAGCAGCTTATTGTTTGACAGGTTGAACACTGAAGCTTTCTTT. Encoded protein: CASSLLFDRLNTEAFF.

The count of this clone is one. This sequence joins TRBV7-9 and TRBJ2-2, with D possibly matching TRBD1 (5 bases). Germline lookup yields CDR1 SEHNR and CDR2 FQNEAQ (reference sequence). V was trimmed by 5 bases and J by 2 bases, leaving 9 bases between them. The CDR3 is 14 amino acids. The CDR3 region has the DNA TGTGCCAGCAGCACCCGGACAAACACCGGGGAGCTGTTTTTT. Protein product: CASSTRTNTGELFF.

The chain joins TRBV4-1 to TRBJ2-7; 7 bases are a match to TRBD1. Losses at the gene ends were 4 bases for V and 2 bases for J; bases not matched to a gene: 8. CDR3 length: 15 residues. Germline lookup yields CDR1 MGHRA and CDR2 YSYEKL. The CDR3 reads CASSPGTARAYEQYF. The CDR3 region has the DNA TGCGCCAGCAGCCCGGGGACAGCTAGAGCCTACGAGCAGTACTTC.

A word on this clone: Only one base separates this from a far larger clonotype, so it likely reflects a read error. V gene TRBV30 combines with J gene TRBJ2-2; a possible D gene is TRBD2 (6 bases). The CDR3 totals 15 residues. V dropped 3 bases and J dropped 5 bases, with 16 bases sitting between them. The V gene's germline CDR1 is GTSNPN and CDR2 SVGIG (reference sequence). CDR3 sequence (DNA): TGTGCCTGGAGGAGTGTAGGGGAGGATACCGGGGAGCTGTTTTTT. It codes for CAWRSVGEDTGELFF.

The CDR3: CASSPQTDRGETQYF. Here the CDR3 DNA reads TGTGCCAGCAGCCCCCAGACGGACAGGGGGGAGACCCAGTACTTC. The chain couples TRBV7-3 to TRBJ2-5; 10 nucleotides agree with TRBD1. The J segment lost 5 bases and the V segment lost 5 bases, leaving 8 bases of the junction unmatched. This CDR3 region has 15 residues. The germline gives CDR1 SGHTA, CDR2 FQGTGA.

With regard to this clone: Different DNA sequences within this sample yield the same CDR3. The J gene is TRBJ2-7, the V gene TRBV5-1; 11 positions agree with TRBD2. The CDR3 loop spans 15 amino acids. After removal of 3 bases from V and 2 bases from J, the junction contained 4 bases not matched to a gene. Germline assignment: CDR1 SGHRS and CDR2 YFSETQ. CDR3 DNA sequence: TGCGCCAGCAGCTACGGGACTAGCGGAACCTACGAGCAGTACTTC. As protein: CASSYGTSGTYEQYF.

The chain has TRBV7-6 and TRBJ2-7, with 8 bases fitting TRBD2. CDR3 length equals 15 residues. Trimming removed 0 bases from V and 3 bases from J; junction bases left unmatched: 4. Germline V gene lookup returns CDR1 SGHVS and CDR2 FNYEAQ. The CDR3 DNA follows: TGTGCCAGCAGCTTAGCGCGTGCGGGAGGCTACGAGCAGTACTTC. Encoded protein: CASSLARAGGYEQYF. The full variable domain, with the rest looked up from reference TRBV7-6 and TRBJ2-7, is GAGVSQSPRYKVTKRGQDVALRCDPISGHVSLYWYRQALGQGPEFLTYFNYEAQQDKSGLPNDRFSAERPEGSISTLTIQRTEQRDSAMYRCASSLARAGGYEQYFGPGTRLTVT.